This T cell receptor beta chain was identified during a study of cytomegalovirus exposure and HLA in healthy donors. Measured with immunoSEQ multiplex PCR; TCRdb has only the in-frame clones, and not every one. The sample has approximately 98,000 clones, approximately 85% seen once; the top ten hold 3% to 3.5%. V lost 5 bases and J 5 bases, leaving 15 bases between the germline ends. Germline-derived CDR1 and CDR2 are MNHNS and SASEGT. This CDR3 is 14 amino acids long. This chain uses TRBV6-1 with TRBJ1-1; D is unresolved. The clonotype comes from a woman between 18 and 29 years old in good health and CMV-seronegative. Sequences were obtained from PBMCs. The CDR3 DNA reads TGTGCCAGCAGTACCGCCAAAGGGAGGACTGAAGCTTTCTTT. Translation gives CASSTAKGRTEAFF.